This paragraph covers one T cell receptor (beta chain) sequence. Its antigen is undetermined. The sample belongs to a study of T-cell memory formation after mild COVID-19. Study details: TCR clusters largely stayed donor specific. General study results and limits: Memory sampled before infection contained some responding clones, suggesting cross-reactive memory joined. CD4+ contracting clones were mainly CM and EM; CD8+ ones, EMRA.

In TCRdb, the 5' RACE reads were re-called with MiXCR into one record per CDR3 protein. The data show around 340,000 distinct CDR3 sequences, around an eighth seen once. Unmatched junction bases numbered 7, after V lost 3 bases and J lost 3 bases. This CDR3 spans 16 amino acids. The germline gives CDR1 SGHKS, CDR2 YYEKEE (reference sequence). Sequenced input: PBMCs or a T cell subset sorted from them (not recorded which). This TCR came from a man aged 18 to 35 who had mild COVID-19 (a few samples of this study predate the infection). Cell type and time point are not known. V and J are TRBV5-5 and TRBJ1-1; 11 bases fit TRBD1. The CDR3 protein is CASSWGRDRGDTEAFF. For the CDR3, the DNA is TGTGCCAGCAGCTGGGGCCGGGACAGGGGGGACACTGAAGCTTTCTTT.